This T cell receptor (beta chain) was identified in a study of blood T cell repertoires in COVID-19. In the study overall: COVID-19 samples collected from the United States, Italy and Spain covered acute and convalescent phases. T cells, B-cell-depleted T cells, or PBMCs supplied cDNA or gDNA.

How the authors handled the data: Reference gene primer amplification gave estimated nucleated cell counts. This table comes from immunoSEQ multiplex PCR, and its TCRdb copy is limited to in-frame clones, with some not included. That table is the source of V, J and clone size, and D and trimming were worked out from the DNA. Of roughly 250,000 clones listed, about 88% were seen once; the top ten hold 2.1%. CDR1 is SGHTA and CDR2 is FQGNSA in the germline V gene. Trimming pared 1 base from V and 1 base from J, leaving 7 bases between. The CDR3 runs to 14 residues. What was sequenced was peripheral blood. The TCR was taken from a woman aged 40 to 55 who had recovered from COVID-19. The gene calls are TRBV7-2 and TRBJ1-2, with D unresolved. CDR3 nucleotides: TGTGCCAGCAGCTTAGACGGGATTAACTATGGCTACACCTTC. Translating it yields CASSLDGINYGYTF.